The 29 T cell receptor beta chains presented below share a single source sample, sequenced in a study of control samples from healthy donors and cancer patients. Clones were read by immunoSEQ multiplex PCR, and TCRdb kept only the in-frame ones, dropping some. The data contain 78,000 or so clones, roughly 82% of them seen just once; the ten biggest clones take up approximately 15%. Sequenced material: blood. The receptor set was obtained from a man aged 45-65 years in good health.

Only one count was recorded for this clone. This chain joins TRBV5-4 and TRBJ1-1; 7 nucleotides align to TRBD1. This CDR3 contains 14 residues. Germline V CDR1 and CDR2: SGHNT, YYREEE (reference sequence). V trimming: 2 bases; J trimming: 10 bases; junction bases outside the gene matches: 11. CDR3 sequence reads: CASSFQGVPTGAFF. As DNA, the CDR3 is TGTGCCAGCAGCTTTCAGGGGGTACCTACAGGAGCTTTCTTT.

The chain employs TRBV5-4 and TRBJ2-7; maybe TRBD2 (5 bases). Germline CDR1 and CDR2: SGHNT and YYREEE (reference sequence). V dropped 4 bases and J dropped 6 bases, with 8 bases sitting between them. The CDR3 runs to 11 residues. CDR3: CASSGSTEQYF. CDR3 sequence (DNA): TGTGCCAGCAGCGGGAGTACCGAGCAGTACTTC. The full variable domain, in which reference TRBV5-4 and TRBJ2-7 provide the parts outside the CDR3, is ETGVTQSPTHLIKTRGQQVTLRCSSQSGHNTVSWYQQALGQGPQFIFQYYREEENGRGNFPPRFSGLQFPNYSSELNVNALELDDSALYLCASSGSTEQYFGPGTRLTVT.

The genes are TRBV5-1 and TRBJ2-5; 9 bases agree with TRBD2. CDR1 and CDR2 (germline): SGHRS, YFSETQ. Losses at the gene ends were 4 bases for V and 3 bases for J; bases not matched to a gene: 4. The CDR3 spans 14 residues. The CDR3 coding sequence is TGCGCCAGCAGCCCCGTAGCGGGAGAAGAGACCCAGTACTTC. It encodes CASSPVAGEETQYF. Full variable domain (rest looked up from reference TRBV5-1 and TRBJ2-5): KAGVTQTPRYLIKTRGQQVTLSCSPISGHRSVSWYQQTPGQGLQFLFEYFSETQRNKGNFPGRFSGRQFSNSRSEMNVSTLELGDSALYLCASSPVAGEETQYFGPGTRLLVL.

The genes are TRBV6-5 and TRBJ2-5; possible D gene TRBD1, 5 bases. V lost 6 bases to trimming and J lost 1 base, with 12 bases between them. CDR3 length: 14 amino acids. The germline V gene has CDR1 MNHEY and CDR2 SVGAGI. CDR3 sequence (DNA): TGTGCCAGCAGCGTGAGACAGTTCCAAGAGACCCAGTACTTC. This sequence encodes CASSVRQFQETQYF.

This clone was found a few times. The chain employs TRBV29-1 and TRBJ2-6; D is ambiguous. Germline CDR1 and CDR2: SQVTM and ANQGSEA. This CDR3 is built from 13 residues. The CDR3 region has the DNA TGCAGTGGACGGTTCTCTGGGGCCAACGTCCTGACTTTC. It specifies CSGRFSGANVLTF.

The rearrangement links TRBV6-5 to TRBJ1-5; TRBD1 aligns across 7 bases. The CDR3 length is 14 residues. After removal of 7 bases from V and 1 base from J, the junction contained 4 bases not matched to a gene. The germline CDR1 and CDR2 sequences are MNHEY and SVGAGI. As DNA, the CDR3 is TGTGCCAGCAACGGACAGGCCAGCAATCAGCCCCAGCATTTT. The encoded protein is CASNGQASNQPQHF.

The J gene is TRBJ1-1, the V gene TRBV12-3 or TRBV12-4; possible D gene TRBD1, 6 bases. CDR3 length: 12 amino acids. V was pared by 4 bases and J by 8 bases, with 11 bases between. The CDR3: CASSYTGIEAFF. In DNA, the CDR3 is TGTGCCAGCAGTTACACAGGGATCGAAGCTTTCTTT.

This chain uses TRBV9 with TRBJ1-1, with D tentatively TRBD1 (6 bases). CDR3 length equals 15 residues. Germline lookup yields CDR1 SGDLS and CDR2 YYNGEE. Trimming left V 4 bases short and J 1 base short, with 14 bases between. CDR3 region: CASSLTGTPNTEAFF. CDR3 in DNA: TGTGCCAGCAGCCTTACCGGGACACCGAACACTGAAGCTTTCTTT. Combining the CDR3 with reference TRBV9 and TRBJ1-1 gives the whole variable domain DSGVTQTPKHLITATGQRVTLRCSPRSGDLSVYWYQQSLDQGLQFLIQYYNGEERAKGNILERFSAQQFPDLHSELNLSSLELGDSALYFCASSLTGTPNTEAFFGQGTRLTVV.

This clone was observed a few times. The chain is built from TRBV6-1 and TRBJ2-1, with 7 nucleotides matching TRBD2. The junction had 5 bases not matched to a gene; V was cut back by 3 bases and J by 6 bases. CDR3 length equals 14 residues. CDR1 MNHNS and CDR2 SASEGT come from the germline V gene. The CDR3 DNA reads as TGTGCCAGCAGTGAGGGGACTAAGATCAATGAGCAGTTCTTC. Translation: CASSEGTKINEQFF.

V and J are TRBV29-1 and TRBJ2-7; D might be TRBD1 (5 bases). Germline V gene data show CDR1 as SQVTM and CDR2 as ANQGSEA. The CDR3 totals 14 residues. V lost 5 bases, J lost 2 bases, and 16 bases lay in between. CDR3 loop: CSVLKQEAPYEQYF. CDR3 DNA sequence: TGCAGCGTTCTCAAACAGGAAGCCCCCTACGAGCAGTACTTC.

J is TRBJ1-3 and V is TRBV7-2, with D unclear. The germline V gene has CDR1 SGHTA and CDR2 FQGNSA. This CDR3 contains 13 residues. V dropped 5 bases and J dropped 4 bases, with 9 bases sitting between them. The CDR3 sequence is CASSLWLGNTIYF. In nucleotides, the CDR3 is TGTGCCAGCAGCCTCTGGCTCGGAAACACCATATATTTT.

This clone turned up a few times. The V and J genes are TRBV6-4 and TRBJ1-1; possibly TRBD1 for D (5 bases). Between the trimmed V and J ends, which lost 0 bases and 4 bases, there was a span of 9 bases. The CDR3 has 14 residues. The germline V gene has CDR1 MRHNA and CDR2 SNTAGT. The CDR3 nucleotides read TGTGCCAGCAGTGACTCAGCGGGGGTCACTGAAGCTTTCTTT. This codes for CASSDSAGVTEAFF.

The CDR3 DNA sequence: TGCGCCAGCAGCCCTATCGGGACTAGCGGTAATGAGCAGTTCTTC. Its protein is CASSPIGTSGNEQFF. The chain links TRBV5-1 to TRBJ2-1, with TRBD2 identical over 11 bases. The CDR3 spans 15 residues. Germline V gene sequence: CDR1 SGHRS, CDR2 YFSETQ. V shed 4 bases, J shed 7 bases, and the junction held 7 bases outside the gene matches.

The chain recombines TRBV10-3 with TRBJ2-5; D uncertain. The CDR3 is 18 residues long. Trimming took off 0 bases at V and 2 bases at J, with 19 bases between the two ends. The germline V gene has CDR1 ENHRY and CDR2 SYGVKD. The CDR3 coding sequence is TGTGCCATCAGTGAGTCGATTAACCCCTCCGGCTCACAAGAGACCCAGTACTTC. The encoded protein is CAISESINPSGSQETQYF.

The rearrangement uses TRBV7-8 and TRBJ1-5; D call uncertain. CDR1 and CDR2 from the germline V gene are SGHVS and FQNEAQ. This CDR3 has 18 amino acids. Trimming removed 2 bases at V and 0 bases at J, with 17 bases between. CDR3 loop: CASSLFSGQLYSNQPQHF. CDR3 bases: TGTGCCAGCAGCTTATTTTCCGGGCAGCTATATAGCAATCAGCCCCAGCATTTT.

The J gene is TRBJ1-1, the V gene TRBV29-1; D perhaps matches TRBD1 (6 bases). The V end was cut by 4 bases, the J end by 0 bases, with 12 bases between. The CDR3 runs to 14 residues. In germline, CDR1 is SQVTM, CDR2 ANQGSEA. Written as DNA, the CDR3 is TGCAGCGTTGGGAACCAGGGGTTGAACACTGAAGCTTTCTTT. Its translation: CSVGNQGLNTEAFF.

The chain joins TRBV11-3 to TRBJ2-7; TRBD1 matches at 12 bases. The ends lost 2 bases at V and 3 bases at J; junction bases unmatched: 5. CDR3 size: 16 residues. Germline V lookup: CDR1 SGHNT, CDR2 YENEEA. The CDR3 DNA is TGTGCCAGCAGCTTACCGGGACAGGGGGCCCACTACGAGCAGTACTTC. This translates into CASSLPGQGAHYEQYF.

The chain is built from TRBV7-8 and TRBJ2-7, with D hard to call. The CDR3 has 12 amino acids. V was cut by 3 bases and J by 7 bases, with 10 bases left in between. Germline CDR1 SGHVS, CDR2 FQNEAQ. CDR3 amino acids: CASSFQRGEQYF. CDR3 coding DNA: TGTGCCAGCAGCTTTCAGCGTGGGGAGCAGTACTTC.

The chain employs TRBV9 and TRBJ1-3, with D maybe TRBD1 (6 bases). Germline CDR1 is SGDLS and CDR2 is YYNGEE. V was trimmed by 3 bases and J by 0 bases, leaving 7 bases between them. The CDR3 has 14 residues. CDR3 in DNA: TGTGCCAGCAGCGCGGACAGCTCTGGAAACACCATATATTTT. It yields the protein CASSADSSGNTIYF.

This clone has a handful of counts. V usage is TRBV3-1 (or the pseudogene TRBV3-2) and J usage is TRBJ2-1; D unclear. Germline CDR1 LGHDT, CDR2 YNNKEL (reference sequence). This CDR3 spans 12 amino acids. V was pared by 4 bases and J by 7 bases, with 8 bases between. This CDR3 reads CASSPSENEQFF. The CDR3 region has the DNA TGTGCCAGCAGCCCGTCGGAGAATGAGCAGTTCTTC.

This sequence joins TRBV6-2 or TRBV6-3 and TRBJ2-7, with D tentatively TRBD1 (5 bases). CDR3 length: 14 residues. Trimming took 6 bases from V and 3 from J, leaving 15 bases between them. Germline V gives CDR1 MNHEY, CDR2 SVGEGT. The CDR3 is CASSLLERGYEQYF. The CDR3 DNA is TGTGCCAGCAGCCTCCTAGAAAGGGGCTACGAGCAGTACTTC.

The rearrangement links TRBV12-3 or TRBV12-4 to TRBJ2-7; the D is unclear. The CDR3 sequence is 12 residues long. V lost 4 bases, J lost 12 bases, and 16 bases lay in between. CDR3 sequence: CASSSTLREAYF. The DNA for the CDR3 is TGTGCCAGCAGTTCGACACTCCGTGAGGCGTACTTC.

The chain combines TRBV19 with TRBJ2-7; D might be TRBD2 (5 bases). The CDR3 spans 12 residues. Trimming stripped 5 bases from V and 2 bases from J, with 7 bases between. Germline assignment: CDR1 LNHDA and CDR2 SQIVND (reference sequence). CDR3 sequence (DNA): TGTGCCAGTAGTGACTACGCCTACGAGCAGTACTTC. This translates into CASSDYAYEQYF.

V gene TRBV18 combines with J gene TRBJ1-4, with 8 bases matching TRBD1. This CDR3 is built from 15 residues. Per the germline V gene, CDR1 is KGHSH and CDR2 is LQKENI. The junction had 4 bases not matched to a gene; V was cut back by 3 bases and J by 4 bases. The CDR3, as DNA: TGTGCCAGCTCACCCGGACAGGGTTTTAATGAAAAACTGTTTTTT. This sequence encodes CASSPGQGFNEKLFF. The whole variable domain, filled in from reference TRBV18 and TRBJ1-4, reads NAGVMQNPRHLVRRRGQEARLRCSPMKGHSHVYWYRQLPEEGLKFMVYLQKENIIDESGMPKERFSAEFPKEGPSILRIQQVVRGDSAAYFCASSPGQGFNEKLFFGSGTQLSVL.

The rearrangement links TRBV5-1 to TRBJ2-7, with 9 bases matching TRBD1. The CDR3 has 15 residues. Germline V gene data show CDR1 as SGHRS and CDR2 as YFSETQ. The junction had 5 bases not matched to a gene; V was cut back by 4 bases and J by 0 bases. CDR3 residues: CASSQTGGSSYEQYF. CDR3 DNA sequence: TGCGCCAGCAGCCAAACAGGGGGCTCCTCCTACGAGCAGTACTTC.

The J gene is TRBJ2-3, the V gene TRBV5-1; 14 bases line up with TRBD2. V lost 3 bases, J lost 5 bases, and 5 bases stayed unmatched. The CDR3 runs 16 residues. Looked up from germline, CDR1 is SGHRS and CDR2 is YFSETQ. The CDR3 bases are TGCGCCAGCAGCTCGGGACTAGCGGGAGCGGTAGATACGCAGTATTTT. Protein: CASSSGLAGAVDTQYF.

The chain recombines TRBV19 with TRBJ2-7, with D possibly TRBD1 on 6 matching bases. Germline lookup yields CDR1 LNHDA and CDR2 SQIVND (reference sequence). The ends were cut back, 3 bases at V and 0 bases at J, with 9 bases in the middle. The CDR3 is 14 amino acids. The CDR3 spells CASSIRGSSYEQYF. In nucleotides, the CDR3 is TGTGCCAGTAGTATCAGGGGCAGCTCCTACGAGCAGTACTTC. Full variable domain (outside the CDR3, taken from reference TRBV19 and TRBJ2-7): DGGITQSPKYLFRKEGQNVTLSCEQNLNHDAMYWYRQDPGQGLRLIYYSQIVNDFQKGDIAEGYSVSREKKESFPLTVTSAQKNPTAFYLCASSIRGSSYEQYFGPGTRLTVT.

The gene calls are TRBV28 and TRBJ2-7; 10 bases are shared with TRBD2. The CDR3 extends over 14 amino acids. Germline lookup yields CDR1 MDHEN and CDR2 SYDVKM. V was clipped by 8 bases and J by 6 bases; unmatched bases: 10. The chain's CDR3 is CASADEREGAEQYF. The CDR3, as DNA: TGTGCCAGCGCTGACGAGCGGGAGGGAGCCGAGCAGTACTTC.

The V gene is TRBV27, the J gene TRBJ2-7; 7 nucleotides agree with TRBD2. Germline V gives CDR1 MNHEY, CDR2 SMNVEV (reference sequence). The length of the CDR3 is 16 residues. V shed 6 bases and J 4 bases; nucleotides not matched to a gene: 15. The DNA for the CDR3 is TGTGCCAGCAGCCCCCTTGCTAGCGGCCCCCGGTACGAGCAGTACTTC. It encodes CASSPLASGPRYEQYF.